This T cell receptor beta chain was retrieved from a study of T cells in Graves' hyperthyroidism and ophthalmopathy. Study observations and caveats: A 13 V-J signature model discriminated ophthalmopathy versus stable hyperthyroidism. Blood also contained most expanded thyroid clonotypes above 0.001.

The CDR3 regions of TCR beta were amplified from RNA transcripts. The HTBI set primed first-round TCR CDR3 RT-PCR. MiXCR, applied by TCRdb to the multiplex PCR reads, yields one record per CDR3 protein. This table has 350,000 or so distinct CDR3 sequences, roughly 20% appearing once. Germline CDR1 and CDR2: MNHEY and SVGAGI. The V segment lost 0 bases and the J segment 4 bases; nucleotides outside the gene matches: 5. CDR3 length equals 16 residues. In the case of this clonotype: Its antigen is as yet unknown.

This clonotype originated in a woman aged 40-49 years with Graves' ophthalmopathy. The chain combines TRBV6-5 with TRBJ2-5, with 10 bases matching TRBD2. The source material was blood. Here the CDR3 DNA reads TGTGCCAGCAGTTACTCAGCGGGAGGGCGTCCAGAGACCCAGTACTTC. This encodes CASSYSAGGRPETQYF.